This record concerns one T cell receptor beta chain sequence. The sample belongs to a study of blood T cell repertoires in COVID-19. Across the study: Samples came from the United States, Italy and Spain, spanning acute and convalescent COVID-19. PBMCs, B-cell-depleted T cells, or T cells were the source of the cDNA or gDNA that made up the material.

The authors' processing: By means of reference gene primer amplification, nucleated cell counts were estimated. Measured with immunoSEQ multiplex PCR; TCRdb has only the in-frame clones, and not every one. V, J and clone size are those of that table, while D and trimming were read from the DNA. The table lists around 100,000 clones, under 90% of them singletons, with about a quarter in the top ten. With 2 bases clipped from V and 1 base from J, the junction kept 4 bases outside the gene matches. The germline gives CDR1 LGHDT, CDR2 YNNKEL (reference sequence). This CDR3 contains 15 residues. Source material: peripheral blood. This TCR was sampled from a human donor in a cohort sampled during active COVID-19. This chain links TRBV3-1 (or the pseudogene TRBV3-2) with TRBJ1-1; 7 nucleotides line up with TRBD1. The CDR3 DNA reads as TGTGCCAGCAGCCAAACTTGGACAGGGAACACTGAAGCTTTCTTT. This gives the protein CASSQTWTGNTEAFF.